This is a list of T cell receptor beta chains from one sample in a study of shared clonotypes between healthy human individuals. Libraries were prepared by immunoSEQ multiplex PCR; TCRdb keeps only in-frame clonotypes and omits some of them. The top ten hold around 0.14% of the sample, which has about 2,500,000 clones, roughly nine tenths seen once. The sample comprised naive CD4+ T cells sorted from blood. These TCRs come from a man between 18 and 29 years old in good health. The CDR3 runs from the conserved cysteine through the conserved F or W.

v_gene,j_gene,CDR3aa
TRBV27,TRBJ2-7,CASSLSRRVGYEQYF
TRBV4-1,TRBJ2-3,CASSHRQGTNTDTQYF
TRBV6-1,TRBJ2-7,CASSPPGIGYEQYF
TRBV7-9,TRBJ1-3,CASSLVLAASGNTIYF
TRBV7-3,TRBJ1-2,CASSWKQGPLDYGYTF
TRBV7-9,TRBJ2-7,CASSSYRGRGYEQYF
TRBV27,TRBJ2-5,CASSLASGRQETQYF
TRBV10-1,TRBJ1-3,CASRAGNTDGNTIYF
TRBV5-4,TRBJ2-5,CASSPGKGQQETQYF
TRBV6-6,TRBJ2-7,CASSYNGGSYEQYF
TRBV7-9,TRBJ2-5,CASSLGGTGGMGETQYF
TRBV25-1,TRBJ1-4,CASKTGSAEKLFF
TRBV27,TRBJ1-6,CASSPPNRGNSPLHF
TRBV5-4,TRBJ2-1,CASSLDPSSNEQFF
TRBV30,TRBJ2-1,CAWSASNNEQFF